A single sample is the source of the 3 T cell receptor beta chains below, sequenced in a study of blood T cells in healthy people across ages. A sample-barcoded 5' primer and a J-beta primer mix were used in a second PCR of about 7 to 12 cycles. TCRdb reprocessed the 5' RACE reads with MiXCR, giving one entry per CDR3 protein. The sample shows around 1.5 million distinct CDR3 sequences, about 31% of them seen only once. The specimen was blood. The source of these receptors is a woman younger than 45 in good health.

The rearrangement links TRBV30 to TRBJ1-1, with no clear D. CDR3 size: 14 residues. V was pared by 3 bases and J by 0 bases, with 11 bases between. Per germline, CDR1 GTSNPN and CDR2 SVGIG (reference sequence). CDR3 sequence: CAWSATPLNTEAFF. CDR3 bases: TGTGCCTGGAGCGCGACACCGCTGAACACTGAAGCTTTCTTT.

The chain combines TRBV5-1 with TRBJ1-1; D is undetermined. The CDR3 runs to 13 residues. Germline V lookup: CDR1 SGHRS, CDR2 YFSETQ. V was clipped by 5 bases and J by 0 bases, with 8 bases between them. The CDR3 is CASSSFLNTEAFF. CDR3 bases: TGCGCCAGCAGTTCCTTCCTGAACACTGAAGCTTTCTTT.

The count of this clonotype is one. V and J are TRBV24-1 and TRBJ1-1; 7 bases line up with TRBD1. The CDR3 contains 15 residues. From germline, CDR1 is KGHDR and CDR2 SFDVKD. V gave up 7 bases and J gave up 4 bases; unmatched junction bases: 11. In nucleotides, the CDR3 is TGTGCCACCAGCAAAGGGGTAACAGGGGCCACTGAAGCTTTCTTT. Encoded protein: CATSKGVTGATEAFF.